Listed below are T cell receptor beta chains from one sample, sequenced in a study of T cell repertoires in cytomegalovirus infection. These receptors are not linked to any known antigen. TCRdb fed the reads into MiXCR, producing one record per CDR3 protein. The data show hundreds of thousands of distinct CDR3 sequences, roughly 30% seen once. The sample was cultured CD8+ T cells from PBMCs, taken from culture after CMV antigen stimulation. The receptors here all came from a human donor in good health (CMV status not recorded). Some clones in this sample may be carry-over from other donors' samples. The conserved cysteine and the conserved F or W are not part of the CDR3 here.

v_call,j_call,cdr3_aa
TRBV5-5,TRBJ1-5,ASSAHRGDNQPQH
TRBV12-3/TRBV12-4,TRBJ1-2,ASRIRRQGGYGYT
TRBV7-3,TRBJ2-1,ASSLKGGYNEQF
TRBV7-9,TRBJ2-5,ASSFRRAGLLQETQY
TRBV11-2,TRBJ2-5,ASSLDSLARETQY
TRBV27,TRBJ2-2,ASSLSGAMGTGELF
TRBV12-3/TRBV12-4,TRBJ1-5,ASSLALYGSGQPQH
TRBV20-1,TRBJ2-1,SAREILGGNEQF
TRBV10-3,TRBJ1-4,AIRERDRRDEKLF
TRBV7-8,TRBJ2-7,ASRLTLAGGPGPYEQY
TRBV25-1,TRBJ1-6,ASSDGDRNWYSPLH